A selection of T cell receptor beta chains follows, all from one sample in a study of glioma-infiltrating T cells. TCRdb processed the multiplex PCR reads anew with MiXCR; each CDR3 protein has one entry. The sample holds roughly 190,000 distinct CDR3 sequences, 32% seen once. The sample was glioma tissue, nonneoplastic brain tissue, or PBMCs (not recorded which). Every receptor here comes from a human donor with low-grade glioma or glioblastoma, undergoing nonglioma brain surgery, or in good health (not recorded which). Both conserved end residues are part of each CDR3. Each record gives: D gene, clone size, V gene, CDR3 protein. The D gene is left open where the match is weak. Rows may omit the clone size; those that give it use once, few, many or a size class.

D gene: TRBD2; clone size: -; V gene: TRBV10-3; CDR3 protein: CAISERTSGLLYNEQFF
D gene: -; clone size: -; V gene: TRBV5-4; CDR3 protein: CASTLRGRTGSYTDKQYF
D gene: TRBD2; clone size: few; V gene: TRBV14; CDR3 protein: CASSQVVTSVFHNEQFF
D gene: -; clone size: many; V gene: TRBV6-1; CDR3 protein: CASSEDGGSTDTQYF
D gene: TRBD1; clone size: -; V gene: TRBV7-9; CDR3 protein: CASSSSGTGLYPTNEKLFF
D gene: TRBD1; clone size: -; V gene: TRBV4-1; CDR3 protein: CASSQPYRDRVPSKYF
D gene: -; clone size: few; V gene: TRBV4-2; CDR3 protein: CASSQDLRGNEQFF
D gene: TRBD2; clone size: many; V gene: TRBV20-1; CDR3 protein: CSARASGSYEQYF
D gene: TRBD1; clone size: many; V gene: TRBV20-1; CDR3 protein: CSAVPGQGVSYEQYF
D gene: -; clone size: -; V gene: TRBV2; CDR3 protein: CASAPTLSGTQYF
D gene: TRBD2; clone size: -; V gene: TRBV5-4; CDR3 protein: CASSLSGLNTGELFF
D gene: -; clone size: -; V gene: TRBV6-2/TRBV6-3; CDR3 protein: CASHSSYEQYF
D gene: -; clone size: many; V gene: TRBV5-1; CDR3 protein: CASSSRDVRDTQYF
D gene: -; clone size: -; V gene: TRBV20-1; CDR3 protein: CSARVLERTENQYF
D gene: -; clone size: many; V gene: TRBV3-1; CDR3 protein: CASSLLGVRNTEAFF
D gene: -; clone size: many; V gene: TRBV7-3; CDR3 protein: CASSLPADTQYF
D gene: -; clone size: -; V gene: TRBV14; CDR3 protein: CASSPSASSYEQYF
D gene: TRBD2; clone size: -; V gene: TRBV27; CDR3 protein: CAVLADSYTEPFF
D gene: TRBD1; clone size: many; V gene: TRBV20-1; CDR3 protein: CSARDARGSGETQYF
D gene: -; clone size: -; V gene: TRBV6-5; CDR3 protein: CASSLDNYREGYGCTF
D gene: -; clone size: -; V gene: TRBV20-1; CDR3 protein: CSAGRPADHEQYF
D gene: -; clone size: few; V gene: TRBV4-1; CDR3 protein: CASSQLSGYEQYF
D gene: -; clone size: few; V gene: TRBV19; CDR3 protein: CASPRDGRGEKLFF
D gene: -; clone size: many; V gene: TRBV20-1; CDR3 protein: CSAFGTESSYNEQFF
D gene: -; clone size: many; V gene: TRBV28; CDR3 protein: CAAGSYEQYF
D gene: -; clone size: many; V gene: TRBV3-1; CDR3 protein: CASSQDRQGWYEQYF
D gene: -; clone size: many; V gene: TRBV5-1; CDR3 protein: CASSLGLGNEQFF